This T cell receptor (beta chain) was captured in a study of T-cell reconstitution after alpha-beta-depleted transplantation in children. Study-wide results and caveats: Several hundred expanded graft clones reportedly supplied alpha-beta T cells about two months after transplant. Recipient T cells and thymic progenitors that survived gave rise to the high TCRbeta diversity observed at day 60 in some patients. Counts and diversity of T cells one year after transplant came mostly from newly produced T cells.

Unique molecular identifiers were used in preparing the TCRbeta library. MiXCR, run by TCRdb on the PCR reads, gives a single entry per CDR3 protein. The sample shows about 580,000 distinct CDR3 sequences, approximately 30% of them seen only once. This clonotype showed up just a few times. The antigen remains unidentified. This CDR3 comprises 12 residues. Trimming pared 5 bases from V and 13 bases from J, leaving 17 bases between. The rearrangement joins TRBV12-3 or TRBV12-4 to TRBJ2-5; D is perhaps TRBD1 (6 bases). The receptor's source is a boy under three years old with Wiskott-Aldrich syndrome, due to receive a stem cell transplant. The sequences come from PBMCs, collected before TCRalphabeta/CD19-depleted stem cell transplant. This CDR3 reads CASSPGVSSRYF. CDR3 DNA sequence: TGTGCCAGCAGTCCAGGGGTCTCCTCCCGGTACTTC.